Shown below are 21 T cell receptor beta chains from a single sample sequenced in a study of blood T cell repertoires in COVID-19. Generated by immunoSEQ multiplex PCR, the TCRdb table keeps only in-frame clones and is missing some. This sample yields 250,000 to 300,000 clones, of which approximately 86% are seen a single time; roughly 2% belongs to the top ten. The material sequenced was peripheral blood. Receptor source: a woman aged 45-65 years who had recovered from COVID-19.

The chain is built from TRBV28 and TRBJ1-5, with 9 nucleotides matching TRBD1. The CDR3 is made up of 16 amino acids. V shed 2 bases and J 6 bases; nucleotides not matched to a gene: 8. CDR1 and CDR2 (germline): MDHEN, SYDVKM. CDR3 nucleotide sequence: TGTGCCAGCAGTTTAAGGGGGACAGGGTTGGGTCAGCCCCAGCATTTT. It is translated as CASSLRGTGLGQPQHF.

The rearrangement uses TRBV24-1 and TRBJ2-2; the match to TRBD2 covers 12 bases. The CDR3 has 15 amino acids. V trimming: 7 bases; J trimming: 5 bases; junction bases outside the gene matches: 4. Germline V gene lookup returns CDR1 KGHDR and CDR2 SFDVKD. The DNA of the CDR3 is TGTGCCACCAGCCGGACTAGCGGGAAAACCGGGGAGCTGTTTTTT. Encoded protein: CATSRTSGKTGELFF.

The genes are TRBV29-1 and TRBJ2-7; D call uncertain. Germline V gene sequence: CDR1 SQVTM, CDR2 ANQGSEA. The V end was cut by 1 base, the J end by 0 bases, with 7 bases between. The CDR3 has 13 residues. CDR3 DNA: TGCAGCGTTGAAGGTCAGGCCTCCTACGAGCAGTACTTC. This gives the protein CSVEGQASYEQYF.

V is TRBV2 and J is TRBJ2-3; 16 bases align to TRBD2. CDR1 and CDR2 (germline): SNHLY, FYNNEI. This CDR3 comprises 16 residues. J gave up 7 bases and V 10 bases, and 11 bases lay outside the gene matches. The chain's CDR3 is CATWGTSGGARNTQYF. As DNA, the CDR3 is TGTGCCACCTGGGGGACTAGCGGGGGGGCCAGGAATACGCAGTATTTT.

The chain recombines TRBV28 with TRBJ1-3; TRBD1 matches 11 bases. V was pared by 6 bases and J by 5 bases, with 3 bases of the junction left unmatched. The CDR3 has 14 amino acids. CDR1 and CDR2 from the germline V gene are MDHEN and SYDVKM. Written as DNA, the CDR3 is TGTGCCAGCAGAAGGACAGGGGGCCGAAACACCATATATTTT. It codes for CASRRTGGRNTIYF.

This clone is a singleton in its sample. The J gene is TRBJ2-1, the V gene TRBV9, with 11 bases aligning to TRBD2. There are 17 residues in the CDR3. The junction had 7 bases not matched to a gene; V was cut back by 4 bases and J by 1 base. Germline assignment: CDR1 SGDLS and CDR2 YYNGEE. This CDR3 reads CASSSSTSGVSYNEQFF. In DNA, the CDR3 is TGTGCCAGCAGCTCATCGACTAGCGGGGTTTCCTACAATGAGCAGTTCTTC. Complete variable domain (other parts from reference TRBV9 and TRBJ2-1): DSGVTQTPKHLITATGQRVTLRCSPRSGDLSVYWYQQSLDQGLQFLIQYYNGEERAKGNILERFSAQQFPDLHSELNLSSLELGDSALYFCASSSSTSGVSYNEQFFGPGTRLTVL.

This clone was found once. The rearrangement joins TRBV3-1 (or the pseudogene TRBV3-2) to TRBJ1-2; 7 nucleotides align to TRBD1. Losses at the gene ends were 0 bases for V and 7 bases for J; bases not matched to a gene: 5. This CDR3 contains 14 residues. Germline CDR1 and CDR2: LGHDT and YNNKEL (reference sequence). CDR3 residues: CASSQDRQGRGYTF. In DNA, the CDR3 is TGTGCCAGCAGCCAAGATAGACAGGGTCGTGGCTACACCTTC.

The gene calls are TRBV6-5 and TRBJ1-2, with a tentative D call TRBD1 (6 bases). The CDR3 consists of 13 residues. Germline V gene lookup returns CDR1 MNHEY and CDR2 SVGAGI. The V end was cut by 10 bases, the J end by 5 bases, with 17 bases between. For the CDR3, the DNA is TGTGCCACCCGAGAGAGGCAGGGGTATGGCTACACCTTC. Translation gives CATRERQGYGYTF.

The chain has TRBV5-5 and TRBJ1-6, with 7 bases matching TRBD1. The CDR3 is 17 residues long. V trimming: 5 bases; J trimming: 6 bases; junction bases outside the gene matches: 14. The germline CDR1 and CDR2 sequences are SGHKS and YYEKEE (reference sequence). This CDR3 is CASSRTPGQAPNSPLHF. CDR3 bases: TGTGCCAGCAGTCGAACACCCGGACAGGCGCCTAATTCACCCCTCCACTTT.

DNA of the CDR3: TGTGCCAGCAGAAAAGGGAATTTGGGGGCTCTAGCCAAAAACATTCAGTACTTC. It translates to CASRKGNLGALAKNIQYF. This rearrangement joins TRBV19 to TRBJ2-4, with D maybe TRBD1 (6 bases). CDR1 is LNHDA, CDR2 SQIVND, per germline (reference sequence). V was clipped by 9 bases and J by 0 bases, with 24 bases between them. The CDR3 is made up of 18 amino acids.

The chain has TRBV11-3 and TRBJ1-1; D not resolved. From germline, CDR1 is SGHNT and CDR2 YENEEA. Trimming left V 1 base short and J 1 base short, with 13 bases between. The CDR3 spans 16 residues. The CDR3 nucleotides are TGTGCCAGCAGCTTAGCTCGCCGCCGAGGGAACACTGAAGCTTTCTTT. This translates into CASSLARRRGNTEAFF. The variable domain in full, completed from reference TRBV11-3 and TRBJ1-1, reads EAGVVQSPRYKIIEKKQPVAFWCNPISGHNTLYWYLQNLGQGPELLIRYENEEAVDDSQLPKDRFSAERLKGVDSTLKIQPAELGDSAVYLCASSLARRRGNTEAFFGQGTRLTVV.

This chain links TRBV19 with TRBJ2-1; a possible D gene is TRBD2 (6 bases). V was clipped by 7 bases and J by 0 bases, with 25 bases between them. Germline values: CDR1 LNHDA, CDR2 SQIVND (reference sequence). The CDR3 is made up of 19 amino acids. The CDR3 DNA sequence: TGTGCCAGTACCGACCGACCGGGAGCAGAATGGAGCTCCTACAATGAGCAGTTCTTC. Its translation: CASTDRPGAEWSSYNEQFF.

This clone occurred once. The rearrangement links TRBV28 to TRBJ2-2, with TRBD1 matching over 7 bases. The CDR3 has 15 residues. CDR1 and CDR2 from the germline V gene are MDHEN and SYDVKM. Losses at the gene ends were 10 bases for V and 3 bases for J; bases not matched to a gene: 11. This chain's CDR3 is CAITTGTDHTGELFF. The DNA of the CDR3 is TGTGCCATCACCACCGGGACAGACCACACCGGGGAGCTGTTTTTT.

The chain recombines TRBV4-1 with TRBJ2-5; 11 positions agree with TRBD2. V shed 1 base, J shed 5 bases, and the junction held 3 bases outside the gene matches. Germline assignment: CDR1 MGHRA and CDR2 YSYEKL. The CDR3 is 15 amino acids. The CDR3 region has the DNA TGCGCCAGCAGCCAAGTAGCGGGGGGGCGGGAGACCCAGTACTTC. Protein: CASSQVAGGRETQYF.

The genes are TRBV27 and TRBJ2-1; D may be TRBD2 (6 bases). The germline CDR1 and CDR2 sequences are MNHEY and SMNVEV (reference sequence). This CDR3 spans 16 amino acids. V lost 5 bases to trimming and J lost 4 bases, with 18 bases between them. The CDR3 nucleotides read TGTGCCAGCAGTCCCTCTCAAGGGGACTCATACAATGAGCAGTTCTTC. It translates to CASSPSQGDSYNEQFF.

This chain uses TRBV13 with TRBJ2-5; a weak D match, TRBD2 (6 bases). The CDR3 runs to 15 residues. Germline assignment: CDR1 PRHDT and CDR2 FYEKMQ (reference sequence). Between the trimmed V and J ends, which lost 5 bases and 2 bases, there was a span of 15 bases. Here the CDR3 reads CASSRPGTLQETQYF. The CDR3 bases are TGTGCCAGCAGCCGGCCAGGGACTTTACAAGAGACCCAGTACTTC.

V usage is TRBV2 and J usage is TRBJ1-3; 7 positions match TRBD1. Germline lookup yields CDR1 SNHLY and CDR2 FYNNEI. With V trimmed by 6 bases and J by 0 bases, 8 bases remained unmatched. The CDR3 contains 16 residues. DNA for the CDR3: TGTGCCAGCAGGGGGAAAGGGGGCATCTCTGGAAACACCATATATTTT. Residues: CASRGKGGISGNTIYF. Full variable domain (remainder filled in from reference TRBV2 and TRBJ1-3): EPEVTQTPSHQVTQMGQEVILRCVPISNHLYFYWYRQILGQKVEFLVSFYNNEISEKSEIFDDQFSVERPDGSNFTLKIRSTKLEDSAMYFCASRGKGGISGNTIYFGEGSWLTVV.

The gene calls are TRBV19 and TRBJ1-2; the match to TRBD1 covers 8 bases. The CDR3 has 13 residues. Germline CDR1 is LNHDA and CDR2 is SQIVND (reference sequence). With V trimmed by 6 bases and J by 6 bases, 6 bases remained unmatched. Here the CDR3 reads CASRLQGAHGYTF. The DNA of the CDR3 is TGTGCCAGTAGGCTCCAGGGGGCGCATGGCTACACCTTC.

V is TRBV7-3 and J is TRBJ1-1, with D hard to call. This CDR3 has 14 amino acids. Looked up from germline, CDR1 is SGHTA and CDR2 is FQGTGA. V shed 5 bases and J shed 3 bases, with 13 bases lying between them. This CDR3 reads CASSLSRVHTEAFF. For the CDR3, the DNA is TGTGCCAGCAGCCTAAGCCGGGTCCACACTGAAGCTTTCTTT. Together with reference TRBV7-3 and TRBJ1-1, the CDR3 gives the full variable domain: GAGVSQTPSNKVTEKGKYVELRCDPISGHTALYWYRQSLGQGPEFLIYFQGTGAADDSGLPNDRFFAVRPEGSVSTLKIQRTERGDSAVYLCASSLSRVHTEAFFGQGTRLTVV.

This clone was seen a few times. The chain uses TRBV28 and TRBJ1-6; 7 bases match TRBD1. Trimming removed 6 bases from V and 10 bases from J; junction bases left unmatched: 6. This CDR3 contains 13 residues. Germline-derived CDR1 and CDR2 are MDHEN and SYDVKM. The CDR3 bases are TGTGCCAGCAGACAGGGGTGGCGATCACCCCTCCACTTT. Translating it yields CASRQGWRSPLHF.

Written as DNA, the CDR3 is TGTGCCAGCAGCGCCTCGACAGGGTACAATTCACCCCTCCACTTT. Protein sequence: CASSASTGYNSPLHF. This chain joins TRBV9 and TRBJ1-6; 7 bases align to TRBD1. This CDR3 has 15 residues. V was pared by 3 bases and J by 7 bases, with 7 bases of the junction left unmatched. CDR1 and CDR2 from the germline V gene are SGDLS and YYNGEE.